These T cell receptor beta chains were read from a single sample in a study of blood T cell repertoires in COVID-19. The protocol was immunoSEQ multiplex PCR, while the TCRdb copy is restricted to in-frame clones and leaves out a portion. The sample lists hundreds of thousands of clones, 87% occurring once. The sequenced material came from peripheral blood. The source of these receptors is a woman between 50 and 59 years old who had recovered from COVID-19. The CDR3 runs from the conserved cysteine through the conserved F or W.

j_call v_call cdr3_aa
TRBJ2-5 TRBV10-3 CAISGLRGGSETQYF
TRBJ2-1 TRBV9 CASSVAGGSYNEQFF
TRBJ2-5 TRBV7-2 CASSPTSVKETQYF
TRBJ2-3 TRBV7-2 CASSYSGISTDTQYF
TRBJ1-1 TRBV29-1 CSVEQGQDTEAFF
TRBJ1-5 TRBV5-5 CASSLTGQGNQPQHF
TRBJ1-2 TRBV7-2 CASSFQGTDYGYTF
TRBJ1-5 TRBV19 CASSIMAGNQPQHF
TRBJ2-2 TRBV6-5 CASQTGGPTGELFF
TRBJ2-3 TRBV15 CATSRVSSGGGGTQYF
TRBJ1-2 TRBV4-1 CASSQDINYGYTF
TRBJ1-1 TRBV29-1 CSVIPGKGGAEAFF
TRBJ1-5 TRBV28 CASTYVEVSQPQHF
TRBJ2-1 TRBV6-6 CASSQRLAGVSVNEQFF
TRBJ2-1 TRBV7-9 CASSLGREDYNEQFF
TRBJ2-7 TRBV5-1 CASSWLDSRTYEQYF
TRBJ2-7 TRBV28 CASSGPLGGRAVGEQYF
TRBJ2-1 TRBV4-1 CASSQDRALEQFF
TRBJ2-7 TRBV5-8 CASSLAVGSGSYEQYF
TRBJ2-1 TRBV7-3 CASSLGAGVNEQFF
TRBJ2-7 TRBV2 CASSEAHGVHEQYF
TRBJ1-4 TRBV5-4 CASRDQGSTNEKLFF
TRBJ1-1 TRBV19 CASSIGRGSTEAFF
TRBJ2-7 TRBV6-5 CASSFGLAASYEQYF